This TCR beta chain was recovered during a study of blood T cell repertoires in COVID-19. Method: immunoSEQ multiplex PCR; TCRdb's copy keeps in-frame clones and lacks some. The top ten hold around 3.9% of the sample, which has 300,000 to 350,000 clones, approximately 90% seen once. The specimen was PBMCs or T cells enriched from blood (not recorded which). This TCR was sampled from a woman aged 25-40 years who had been exposed to COVID-19.

The CDR3 reads CASSLYLGGDGSYNEQFF. CDR3 in DNA: TGTGCCAGCAGCTTGTATCTGGGGGGGGATGGCTCCTACAATGAGCAGTTCTTC. J is TRBJ2-1 and V is TRBV5-8; 7 nucleotides line up with TRBD2. The V segment lost 1 base and the J segment 0 bases; nucleotides outside the gene matches: 10. The CDR3 consists of 18 residues. CDR1 is SGHTS and CDR2 is YDEGEE in the germline V gene. The entire variable domain, with the rest obtained from reference TRBV5-8 and TRBJ2-1, is as follows: EAGVTQSPTHLIKTRGQQATLRCSPISGHTSVYWYQQALGLGLQFLLWYDEGEERNRGNFPPRFSGRQFPNYSSELNVNALELEDSALYLCASSLYLGGDGSYNEQFFGPGTRLTVL.